This T cell receptor (beta chain) was captured by sequencing in a study of blood T cell repertoires in COVID-19. As for the study in general: Sites in the United States, Italy and Spain provided acute and convalescent COVID-19 samples. T cells, B-cell-depleted T cells, or PBMCs supplied cDNA or gDNA.

The V gene's germline CDR1 is SGHNT and CDR2 YYREEE (reference sequence). With 0 bases removed from V and 2 bases from J, the gap between germline ends came to 8 bases. This CDR3 is built from 15 residues. How the authors handled the data: Amplification from reference gene primers served as the basis for estimated nucleated cell counts. Assay: immunoSEQ multiplex PCR; the TCRdb copy retains only in-frame clones and omits some. The V and J calls and the clone size are those of that table, but D and trimming were determined from the DNA. Counted here are around 60,000 clones, 88% occurring once; the ten biggest clones make up under 4.5%.

J is TRBJ1-4 and V is TRBV5-4, with D unclear. This TCR was sampled from a human donor in a cohort sampled during active COVID-19. The material sequenced was peripheral blood. The CDR3, as DNA: TGTGCCAGCAGCTTGGGAGGGATCACTAATGAAAAACTGTTTTTT. Its protein product is CASSLGGITNEKLFF. The variable domain in full, completed from reference TRBV5-4 and TRBJ1-4, reads ETGVTQSPTHLIKTRGQQVTLRCSSQSGHNTVSWYQQALGQGPQFIFQYYREEENGRGNFPPRFSGLQFPNYSSELNVNALELDDSALYLCASSLGGITNEKLFFGSGTQLSVL.